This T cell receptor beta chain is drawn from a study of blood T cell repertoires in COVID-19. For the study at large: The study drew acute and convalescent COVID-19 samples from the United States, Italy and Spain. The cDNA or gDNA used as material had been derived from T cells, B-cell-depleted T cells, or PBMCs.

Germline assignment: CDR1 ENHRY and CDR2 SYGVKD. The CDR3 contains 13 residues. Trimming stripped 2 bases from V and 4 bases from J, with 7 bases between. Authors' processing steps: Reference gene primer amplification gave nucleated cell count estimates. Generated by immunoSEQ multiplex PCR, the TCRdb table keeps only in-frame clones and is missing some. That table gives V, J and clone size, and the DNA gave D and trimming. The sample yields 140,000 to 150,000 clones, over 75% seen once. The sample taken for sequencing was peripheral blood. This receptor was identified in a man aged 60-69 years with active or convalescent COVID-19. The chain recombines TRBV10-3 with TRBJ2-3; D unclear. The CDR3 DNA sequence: TGTGCCATCAGTGAGGTCGAGGCAGATACGCAGTATTTT. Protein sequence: CAISEVEADTQYF.